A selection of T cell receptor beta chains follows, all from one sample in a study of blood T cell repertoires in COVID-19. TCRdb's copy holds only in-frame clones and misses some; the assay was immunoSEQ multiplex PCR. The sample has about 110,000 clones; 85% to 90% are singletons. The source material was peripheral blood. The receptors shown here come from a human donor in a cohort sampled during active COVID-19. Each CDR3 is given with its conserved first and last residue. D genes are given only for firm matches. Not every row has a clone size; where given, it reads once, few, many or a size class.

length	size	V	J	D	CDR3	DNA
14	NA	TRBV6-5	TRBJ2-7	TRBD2	CASSRTSGSYEQYF	TGTGCCAGCAGTAGGACTAGCGGTTCCTACGAGCAGTACTTC
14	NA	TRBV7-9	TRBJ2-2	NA	CASSLKLVTGELFF	TGTGCCAGCAGCTTAAAGCTGGTAACCGGGGAGCTGTTTTTT
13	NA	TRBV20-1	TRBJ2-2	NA	CSASTVSTGELFF	TGCAGTGCTAGTACAGTTTCAACCGGGGAGCTGTTTTTT
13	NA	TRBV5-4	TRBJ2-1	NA	CASAGTARDEQFF	TGTGCCAGCGCGGGGACAGCGAGGGATGAGCAGTTCTTC
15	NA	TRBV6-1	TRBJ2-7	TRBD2	CASSEIAGSSYEQYF	TGTGCCAGCAGTGAAATAGCGGGGTCTTCCTACGAGCAGTACTTC
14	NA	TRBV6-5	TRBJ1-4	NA	CASSYSSTNEKLFF	TGTGCCAGCAGTTATAGCTCAACTAATGAAAAACTGTTTTTT
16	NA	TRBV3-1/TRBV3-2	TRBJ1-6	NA	CASSQGGLSVNSPLHF	TGTGCCAGCAGCCAAGGCGGCTTGAGCGTGAATTCACCCCTCCACTTT
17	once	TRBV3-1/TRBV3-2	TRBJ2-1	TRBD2	CASSQGASGRVGRVQFF	TGTGCCAGCAGCCAAGGGGCTAGCGGGAGAGTTGGACGAGTGCAGTTCTTC
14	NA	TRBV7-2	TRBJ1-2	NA	CASSLGPGNYGYTF	TGTGCCAGCAGCTTAGGTCCAGGGAACTATGGCTACACCTTC
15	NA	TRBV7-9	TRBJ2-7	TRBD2	CASSLGTSDSYEQYF	TGTGCCAGCAGCTTAGGTACTAGCGATTCCTACGAGCAGTACTTC
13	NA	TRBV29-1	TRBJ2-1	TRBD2	CSVEDGTKLEQFF	TGCAGCGTTGAAGATGGGACTAAGCTTGAGCAGTTCTTC
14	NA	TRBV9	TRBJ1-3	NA	CASSVASSGNTIYF	TGTGCCAGCAGCGTAGCCAGCTCTGGAAACACCATATATTTT
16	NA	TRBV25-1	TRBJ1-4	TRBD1	CASSEYRVRGPEKLFF	TGTGCCAGCAGTGAATATAGAGTCAGGGGGCCTGAAAAACTGTTTTTT
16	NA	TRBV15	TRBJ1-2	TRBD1	CATSRDADRVDYGYTF	TGTGCCACCAGCAGAGATGCGGACAGGGTCGACTATGGCTACACCTTC
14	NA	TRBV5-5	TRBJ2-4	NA	CASSLTSSKNIQYF	TGTGCCAGCAGCTTGACTAGCTCCAAAAACATTCAGTACTTC
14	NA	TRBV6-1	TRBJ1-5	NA	CASSDQGKAQPQHF	TGTGCCAGCAGTGACCAGGGTAAAGCGCAGCCCCAGCATTTT
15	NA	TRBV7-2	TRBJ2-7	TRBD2	CASSPFASGRHEQYF	TGTGCCAGCAGCCCCTTCGCTAGCGGGAGGCACGAGCAGTACTTC
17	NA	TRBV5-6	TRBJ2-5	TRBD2	CASSLGGLAGALVTQYF	TGTGCCAGCAGCTTGGGAGGACTAGCGGGGGCTTTGGTGACCCAGTACTTC
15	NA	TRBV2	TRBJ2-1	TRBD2	CASSASGSSYNEQFF	TGTGCCAGCAGTGCTAGCGGGAGCTCCTACAATGAGCAGTTCTTC
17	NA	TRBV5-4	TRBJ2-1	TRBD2	CASSYRTSGSSYNEQFF	TGTGCCAGCAGCTATCGGACTAGCGGGAGCTCCTACAATGAGCAGTTCTTC
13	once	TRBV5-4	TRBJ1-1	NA	CASSLTGNTEAFF	TGTGCCAGCAGCCTAACAGGGAACACTGAAGCTTTCTTT
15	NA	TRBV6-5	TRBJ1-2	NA	CASRKAGVANYGYTF	TGTGCCAGCAGAAAAGCGGGCGTCGCTAACTATGGCTACACCTTC
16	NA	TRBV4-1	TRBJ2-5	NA	CASSLSGQGGQETQYF	TGCGCCAGCAGCCTCTCCGGGCAAGGGGGCCAAGAGACCCAGTACTTC
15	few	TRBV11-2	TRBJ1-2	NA	CASSLDGQGYYGYTF	TGTGCCAGCAGCTTAGACGGGCAGGGGTACTATGGCTACACCTTC
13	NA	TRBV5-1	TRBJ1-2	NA	CASRDGQPYGYTF	TGCGCCAGCAGGGATGGACAGCCCTATGGCTACACCTTC
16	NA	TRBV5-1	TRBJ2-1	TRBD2	CASSLTSGSSYNEQFF	TGCGCCAGCAGCTTAACTAGCGGTAGCTCCTACAATGAGCAGTTCTTC
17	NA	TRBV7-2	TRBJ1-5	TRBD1	CASSPSPGTGNNQPQHF	TGTGCCAGCAGCCCGTCTCCCGGGACAGGGAACAATCAGCCCCAGCATTTT
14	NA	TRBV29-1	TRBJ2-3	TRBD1	CSAGQGAITDTQYF	TGCAGCGCGGGACAGGGGGCAATCACAGATACGCAGTATTTT
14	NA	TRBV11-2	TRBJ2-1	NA	CASTLSGILNEQFF	TGTGCCAGTACCCTATCAGGCATTCTCAATGAGCAGTTCTTC
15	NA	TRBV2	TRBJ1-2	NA	CASTRRPDTFYGYTF	TGTGCCAGCACCCGCCGACCGGACACATTCTATGGCTACACCTTC
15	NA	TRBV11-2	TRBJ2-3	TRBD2	CASSTRGGIGDTQYF	TGTGCCAGCAGCACACGGGGGGGAATTGGAGATACGCAGTATTTT
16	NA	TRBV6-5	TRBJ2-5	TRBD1	CASSSRDRWAGETQYF	TGTGCCAGCAGTTCCCGGGACAGGTGGGCAGGAGAGACCCAGTACTTC
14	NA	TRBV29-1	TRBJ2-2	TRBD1	CSARTGGATGELFF	TGCAGCGCCAGGACAGGGGGTGCCACCGGGGAGCTGTTTTTT